This T cell receptor beta chain was profiled in a study of T cell repertoires in aging, cancer and after chemotherapy. Study conclusions and caveats: In each cancer cohort, median generation probability increased across chemotherapy, suggesting thymic output rebounded.

V shed 7 bases and J 7 bases; nucleotides not matched to a gene: 15. This CDR3 spans 15 amino acids. Germline CDR1 MNHEY, CDR2 SVGEGT. TCR beta rearrangements were amplified from peripheral blood genomic DNA. A mixed TRB-A/B primer pool amplified rearranged TRB by multiplex touch-down PCR. Each CDR3 protein gets one entry after TCRdb re-called the multiplex PCR reads with MiXCR. Of about 11,000 distinct CDR3 sequences in the sample, just under 30% were seen once. Note on this clonotype: Its antigen is unknown.

J is TRBJ1-2 and V is TRBV6-2 or TRBV6-3; 7 bases align to TRBD1. The source of this sequence is a human donor in good health. The specimen was blood. CDR3 loop: CASTPIDRAHGGYTF. CDR3 nucleotide sequence: TGTGCCAGCACCCCTATCGACAGGGCCCACGGTGGCTACACCTTC.